This T cell receptor beta chain is from a study of OX40 agonist ivuxolimab in advanced cancers. In terms of the full investigation: Ivuxolimab was an agonistic, fully human IgG2 monoclonal antibody directed against OX40 (CD134), a costimulatory receptor. The paper describes the monotherapy dose-escalation part (N of about 47 patients) of the phase I trial of ivuxolimab. Three dose-escalation patients achieved partial responses, one with hepatocellular carcinoma and two with cutaneous melanoma. Prior anti-PD-1, anti-PD-L1 or anti-CTLA-4 therapy was permitted, and checkpoint inhibitors had been received by less than 45% of dose-escalation patients. The purpose of peripheral TCRbeta sequencing was to test whether ivuxolimab changed TCR sequence diversity and led to clonal T-cell expansion. A male proportion of 82.7% and a mean age of roughly 58 years, ranging from roughly 23 to 80, were recorded for the dose-escalation cohort. Among the roughly 50 dose-escalation patients, around 20 had hepatocellular carcinoma, approximately 15 melanoma, 9 renal cell carcinoma and 9 head and neck cancer. Intravenous ivuxolimab was administered to patients every 2 weeks at six dose levels: 0.01, 0.1, 0.3, 1.5, 3 and 10 mg/kg.

Patients with a history of autoimmune disease or receiving systemic immunosuppression were excluded from the trial. Peripheral blood for TCR sequencing was collected from all dose cohorts at baseline, on cycle 4 day 1, and on cycle 7 day 1. Samples came from an open-label, multicenter, first-in-human phase I dose-escalation trial of ivuxolimab. Adults with locally advanced or metastatic melanoma, renal cell, hepatocellular, or head and neck squamous cell carcinoma were enrolled in the trial. CD4+ and CD8+ T cells were sorted separately from peripheral blood before TCR sequencing. The CDR3 runs 16 amino acids, cysteine and phenylalanine included. Of all the DNA, just the CDR3 is kept, 48 bases in frame from base 1. Taken from the germline V gene (reference sequence), the CDR1 and CDR2 loops are LNHDA and SQIVND. Clipping removes 9 bases from V and 2 bases from J, with 14 as the unmatched junction base count.

This clone has just one count. Its antigen remains undetermined. No base qualities exist here, and no much larger clone lies one base off it. The full study reports these points: In the 0.1-3.0 mg/kg groups, partial responders were among the patients with the lowest normalized peripheral clonal expansion, particularly in CD8+ T cells. Antigen specificity was not determined for the clonally expanded peripheral T cells. Low levels of normalized T-cell clonal expansion were also seen in some nonresponding patients. On average, CD8+ T cells showed more expanded clones than CD4+ T cells after ivuxolimab. Clonal expansion of both CD4+ and CD8+ blood T cells was observed from baseline to week 6 at doses 0.1 to 3.0 mg/kg.

Genomic DNA was isolated from the sorted cells so that the TCRbeta CDR3 region could be sequenced. The immunoSEQ Assay was used to sequence the TCRbeta CDR3 regions. Here the immuneACCESS table is served through TCRdb, limited to in-frame sequences with V and J called. Missing clones are a known gap in these copies; in checked studies unresolved V genes cover under half, and the rest lacks a known reason. This sample holds about 67,000 clones; 85% were observed only once. The leading ten clones occupy around 2% of the sample. This receptor was taken from an adult with an advanced solid tumor such as melanoma, head and neck, liver or kidney cancer. The chain is made from TRBV19 and TRBJ1-2; 8 central bases correspond to TRBD1. Sequencing was performed on CD4+ or CD8+ T cells sorted from blood, taken in a trial of the OX40 agonist ivuxolimab. The CDR3 region has the sequence CASGGRQGSPNYGYTF. The base sequence is TGTGCCAGCGGAGGGCGACAGGGGAGTCCCAACTATGGCTACACCTTC.